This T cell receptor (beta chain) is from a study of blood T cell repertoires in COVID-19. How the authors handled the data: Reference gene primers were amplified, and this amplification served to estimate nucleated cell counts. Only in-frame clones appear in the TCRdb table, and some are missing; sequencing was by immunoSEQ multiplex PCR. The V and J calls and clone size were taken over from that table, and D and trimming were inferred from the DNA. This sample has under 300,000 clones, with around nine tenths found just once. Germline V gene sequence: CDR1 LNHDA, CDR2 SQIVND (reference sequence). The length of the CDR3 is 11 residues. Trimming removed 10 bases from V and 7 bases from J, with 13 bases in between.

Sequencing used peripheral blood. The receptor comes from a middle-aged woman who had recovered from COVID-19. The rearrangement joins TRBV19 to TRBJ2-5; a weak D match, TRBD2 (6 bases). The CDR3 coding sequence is TGTGCCACCGCGGGGCCTACGACCCAGTACTTC. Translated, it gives CATAGPTTQYF. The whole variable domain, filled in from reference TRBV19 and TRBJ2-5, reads DGGITQSPKYLFRKEGQNVTLSCEQNLNHDAMYWYRQDPGQGLRLIYYSQIVNDFQKGDIAEGYSVSREKKESFPLTVTSAQKNPTAFYLCATAGPTTQYFGPGTRLLVL.